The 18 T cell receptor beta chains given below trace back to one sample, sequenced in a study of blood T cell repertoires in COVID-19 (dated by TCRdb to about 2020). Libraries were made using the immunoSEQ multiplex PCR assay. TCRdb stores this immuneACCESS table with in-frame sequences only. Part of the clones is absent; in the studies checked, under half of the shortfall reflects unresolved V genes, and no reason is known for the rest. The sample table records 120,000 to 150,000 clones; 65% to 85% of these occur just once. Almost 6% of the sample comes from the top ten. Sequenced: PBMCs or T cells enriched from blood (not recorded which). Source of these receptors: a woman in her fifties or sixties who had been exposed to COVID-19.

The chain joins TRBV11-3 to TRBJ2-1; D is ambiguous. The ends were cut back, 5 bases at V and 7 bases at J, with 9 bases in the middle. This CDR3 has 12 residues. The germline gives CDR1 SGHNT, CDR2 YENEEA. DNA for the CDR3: TGTGCCAGCAGCCCCGGTAAGAATGAGCAGTTCTTC. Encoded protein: CASSPGKNEQFF. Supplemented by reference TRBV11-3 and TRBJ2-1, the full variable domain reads EAGVVQSPRYKIIEKKQPVAFWCNPISGHNTLYWYLQNLGQGPELLIRYENEEAVDDSQLPKDRFSAERLKGVDSTLKIQPAELGDSAVYLCASSPGKNEQFFGPGTRLTVL.

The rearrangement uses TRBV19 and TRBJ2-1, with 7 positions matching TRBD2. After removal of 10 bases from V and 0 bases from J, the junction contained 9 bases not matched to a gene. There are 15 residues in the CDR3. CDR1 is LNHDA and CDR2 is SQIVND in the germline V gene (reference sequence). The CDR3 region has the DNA TGTGCCACCCACCCCGGGGGGACCTCCTACAATGAGCAGTTCTTC. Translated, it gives CATHPGGTSYNEQFF.

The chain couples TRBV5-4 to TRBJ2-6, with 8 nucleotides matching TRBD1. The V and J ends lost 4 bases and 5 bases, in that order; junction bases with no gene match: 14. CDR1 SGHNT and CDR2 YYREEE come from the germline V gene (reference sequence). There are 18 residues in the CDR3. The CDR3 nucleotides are TGTGCCAGCAGCAAAAGGGGGTTTGGGGACAGGCGGGCCAACGTCCTGACTTTC. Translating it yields CASSKRGFGDRRANVLTF.

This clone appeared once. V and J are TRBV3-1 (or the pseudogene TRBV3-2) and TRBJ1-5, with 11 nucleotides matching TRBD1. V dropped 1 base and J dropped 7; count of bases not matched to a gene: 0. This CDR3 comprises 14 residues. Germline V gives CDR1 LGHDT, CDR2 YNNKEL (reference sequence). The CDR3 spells CASSQGTGGQPQHF. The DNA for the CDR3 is TGTGCCAGCAGCCAAGGGACAGGGGGCCAGCCCCAGCATTTT.

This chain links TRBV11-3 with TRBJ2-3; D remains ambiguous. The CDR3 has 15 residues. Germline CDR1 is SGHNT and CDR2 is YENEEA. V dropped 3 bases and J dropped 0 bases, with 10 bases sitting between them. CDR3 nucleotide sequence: TGTGCCAGCAGCTTCGGCGGTCGAAGCACAGATACGCAGTATTTT. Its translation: CASSFGGRSTDTQYF.

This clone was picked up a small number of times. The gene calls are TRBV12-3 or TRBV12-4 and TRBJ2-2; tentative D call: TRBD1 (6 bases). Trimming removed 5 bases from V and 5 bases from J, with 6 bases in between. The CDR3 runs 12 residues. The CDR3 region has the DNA TGTGCCAGCAGTCAGGGGACCGGGGAGCTGTTTTTT. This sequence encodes CASSQGTGELFF.

This chain's CDR3 is CASSLAYREIGDTYEQYF. As DNA, the CDR3 is TGCGCCAGCAGCTTGGCCTACAGGGAAATCGGAGACACCTACGAGCAGTACTTC. J is TRBJ2-7 and V is TRBV5-1, with TRBD1 as a possible D gene (6 bases). This CDR3 contains 18 residues. Trimming took 0 bases from V and 2 from J, leaving 21 bases between them. Germline V gives CDR1 SGHRS, CDR2 YFSETQ.

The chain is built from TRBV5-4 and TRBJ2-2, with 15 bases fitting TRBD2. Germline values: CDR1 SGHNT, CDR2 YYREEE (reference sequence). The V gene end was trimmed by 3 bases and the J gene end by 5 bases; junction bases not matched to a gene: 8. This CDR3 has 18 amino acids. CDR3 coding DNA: TGTGCCAGCAGCTCAGGACTAGCGGGAGGGCCGGGGACCGGGGAGCTGTTTTTT. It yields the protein CASSSGLAGGPGTGELFF.

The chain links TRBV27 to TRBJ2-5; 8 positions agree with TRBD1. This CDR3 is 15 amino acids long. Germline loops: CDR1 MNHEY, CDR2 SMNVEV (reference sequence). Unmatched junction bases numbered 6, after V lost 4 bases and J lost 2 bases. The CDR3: CASSSLDRAQETQYF. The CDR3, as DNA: TGTGCCAGCAGTTCCTTGGACAGGGCGCAAGAGACCCAGTACTTC.

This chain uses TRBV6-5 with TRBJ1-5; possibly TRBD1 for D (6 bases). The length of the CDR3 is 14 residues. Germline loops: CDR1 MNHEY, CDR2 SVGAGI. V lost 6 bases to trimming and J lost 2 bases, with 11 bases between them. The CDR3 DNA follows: TGTGCCAGCAGAACACAGGGCGGCAATCAGCCCCAGCATTTT. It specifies CASRTQGGNQPQHF.

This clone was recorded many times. The CDR3 DNA is TGTGCCAGCAGCTTACAGTCAGGCGCTAACTACGAGCAGTACTTC. It codes for CASSLQSGANYEQYF. The chain has TRBV7-9 and TRBJ2-7, with no clear D. This CDR3 comprises 15 residues. Trimming removed 2 bases from V and 3 bases from J, with 14 bases in between. Germline assignment: CDR1 SEHNR and CDR2 FQNEAQ (reference sequence).

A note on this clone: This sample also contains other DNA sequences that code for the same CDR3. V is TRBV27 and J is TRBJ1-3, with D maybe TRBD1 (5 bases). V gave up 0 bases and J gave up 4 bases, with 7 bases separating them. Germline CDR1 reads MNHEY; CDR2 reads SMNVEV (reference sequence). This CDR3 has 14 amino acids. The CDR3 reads CASSLSGAGNTIYF. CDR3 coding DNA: TGTGCCAGCAGTTTATCAGGGGCCGGAAACACCATATATTTT.

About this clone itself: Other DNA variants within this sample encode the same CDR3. CDR3 sequence (DNA): TGTGCCAGCAGCTTAGCGGGACAGGGGACCTACGAGCAGTACTTC. Its translation is CASSLAGQGTYEQYF. J is TRBJ2-7 and V is TRBV7-2; the match to TRBD1 covers 10 bases. Germline V CDR1 and CDR2: SGHTA, FQGNSA. CDR3 length: 15 residues. V was pared by 0 bases and J by 2 bases, with 1 base of the junction left unmatched.

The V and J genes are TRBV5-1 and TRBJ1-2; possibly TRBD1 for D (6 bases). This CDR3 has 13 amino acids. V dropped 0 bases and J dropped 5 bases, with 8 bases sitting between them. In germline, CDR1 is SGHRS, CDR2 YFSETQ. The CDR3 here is CASSLAGVYGYTF. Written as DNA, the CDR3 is TGCGCCAGCAGCTTGGCAGGGGTGTATGGCTACACCTTC.

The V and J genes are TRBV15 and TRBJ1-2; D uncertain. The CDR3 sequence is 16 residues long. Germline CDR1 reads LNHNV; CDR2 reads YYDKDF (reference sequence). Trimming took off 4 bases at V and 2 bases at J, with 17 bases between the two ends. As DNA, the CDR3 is TGTGCCACCAGCAAGAGATTGAGGGCAGACAACTATGGCTACACCTTC. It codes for CATSKRLRADNYGYTF. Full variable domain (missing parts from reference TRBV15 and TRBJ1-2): DAMVIQNPRYQVTQFGKPVTLSCSQTLNHNVMYWYQQKSSQAPKLLFHYYDKDFNNEADTPDNFQSRRPNTSFCFLDIRSPGLGDTAMYLCATSKRLRADNYGYTFGSGTRLTVV.

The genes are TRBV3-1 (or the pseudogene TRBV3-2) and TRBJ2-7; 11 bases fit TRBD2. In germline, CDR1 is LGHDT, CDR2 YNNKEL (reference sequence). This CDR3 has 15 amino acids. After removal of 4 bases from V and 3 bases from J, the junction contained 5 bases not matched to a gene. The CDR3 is CASSLSGRADYEQYF. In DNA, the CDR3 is TGTGCCAGCAGCCTTAGCGGGAGGGCCGACTACGAGCAGTACTTC.

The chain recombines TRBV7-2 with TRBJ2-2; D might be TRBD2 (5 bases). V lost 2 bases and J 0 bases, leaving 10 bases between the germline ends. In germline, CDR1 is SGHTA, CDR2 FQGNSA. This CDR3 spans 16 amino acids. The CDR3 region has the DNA TGTGCCAGCAGCTTAATCGGAGGTTCGAACACCGGGGAGCTGTTTTTT. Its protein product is CASSLIGGSNTGELFF.

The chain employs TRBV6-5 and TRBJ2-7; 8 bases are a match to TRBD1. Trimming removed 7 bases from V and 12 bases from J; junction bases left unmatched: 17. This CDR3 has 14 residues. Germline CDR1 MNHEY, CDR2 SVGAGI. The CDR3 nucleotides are TGTGCCAGCAATCTGGCAGGGGGCGCGGATGAGGCGTACTTC. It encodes CASNLAGGADEAYF.